The 29 T cell receptor beta chains presented below share a single source sample, sequenced in a study of T cells in Graves' hyperthyroidism and ophthalmopathy. Amplification targeted TCR beta CDR3 regions from RNA transcripts. A set of HTBI primers served as the primers for a first-round RT-PCR of the TCR CDR3. TCRdb re-derived calls from the multiplex PCR reads in MiXCR, one entry per CDR3 protein. The repertoire has more than 500,000 distinct CDR3 sequences, roughly 45% of them found once; the top ten carry around 44%. What was sequenced was peripheral blood or thyroid tissue (not recorded which). These receptors were taken from an adult woman with Graves' disease, either hyperthyroidism or ophthalmopathy (not recorded which).

As to this clonotype: This may come from a read error, since a much larger clone is one base off. The chain couples TRBV10-2 to TRBJ2-5, with 14 bases identical to TRBD2. This CDR3 has 15 amino acids. The V gene end was trimmed by 3 bases and the J gene end by 7 bases; junction bases not matched to a gene: 4. Germline V gene data show CDR1 as WSHSY and CDR2 as SAAADI. The DNA of the CDR3 is TGCGCCAGCAGTGACCCGACTAGCGGGAGGGGGACCCAGTACTTC. This translates into CASSDPTSGRGTQYF.

This clonotype has ten or more counts. The J gene is TRBJ1-6, the V gene TRBV5-6; D is unresolved. Germline V lookup: CDR1 SGHDT, CDR2 YYEEEE. The CDR3 consists of 12 residues. Trimming took off 1 base at V and 10 bases at J, with 6 bases between the two ends. The CDR3 DNA sequence: TGTGCCAGCAGCTTGCCAGGCTCACCCCTCCACTTT. Protein sequence: CASSLPGSPLHF.

This chain joins TRBV29-1 and TRBJ1-2, with 12 positions matching TRBD1. The CDR3 contains 13 residues. V lost 4 bases to trimming and J lost 6 bases; unmatched junction nucleotides: 3. Per germline, CDR1 SQVTM and CDR2 ANQGSEA. CDR3 in DNA: TGCAGCGTTGGGGGACAGGGGGCGGATGGCTACACCTTC. Its protein product is CSVGGQGADGYTF.

The count of this clonotype is one. V is TRBV7-9 and J is TRBJ2-7; possibly TRBD2 for D (5 bases). V shed 6 bases and J shed 3 bases, with 12 bases lying between them. The CDR3 consists of 13 residues. CDR1 is SEHNR, CDR2 FQNEAQ, per germline (reference sequence). The CDR3 sequence: CASSPPEGYEQYF. The CDR3 nucleotides are TGTGCCAGCAGTCCTCCCGAGGGCTACGAGCAGTACTTC.

This clonotype was detected ten times or more. CDR3 in amino acids: CAIGPGREGRETQYF. CDR3 in DNA: TGTGCCATCGGTCCGGGGCGGGAGGGCCGAGAGACCCAGTACTTC. This chain links TRBV10-3 with TRBJ2-5, with 9 bases matching TRBD2. The V gene end was trimmed by 8 bases and the J gene end by 4 bases; junction bases not matched to a gene: 11. The CDR3 contains 15 residues. Germline V gene lookup returns CDR1 ENHRY and CDR2 SYGVKD.

There are many counts of this clonotype. The chain employs TRBV19 and TRBJ2-2, with 12 nucleotides matching TRBD2. V was pared by 6 bases and J by 1 base, with 18 bases of the junction left unmatched. The CDR3 has 21 residues. Germline V gives CDR1 LNHDA, CDR2 SQIVND (reference sequence). The CDR3 DNA reads as TGTGCCAGTAGGGTTTTACGACTAGCGGGAGCCCACAAGGGGAACACCGGGGAGCTGTTTTTT. Protein product: CASRVLRLAGAHKGNTGELFF.

This clonotype came up many times. The chain couples TRBV20-1 to TRBJ2-5; D may match TRBD1 or TRBD2 (6 bases each). V lost 3 bases to trimming and J lost 5 bases, with 19 bases between them. In germline, CDR1 is DFQATT, CDR2 SNEGSKA (reference sequence). The CDR3 loop spans 15 amino acids. This chain's CDR3 is CSARLPRKGGETQYF. Here the CDR3 DNA reads TGCAGTGCTAGGCTCCCTAGGAAAGGGGGGGAGACCCAGTACTTC.

This chain connects TRBV7-6 to TRBJ2-7; D might be TRBD2 (6 bases). The CDR3 is 16 amino acids. The germline gives CDR1 SGHVS, CDR2 FNYEAQ. Trimming left V 5 bases short and J 7 bases short, with 24 bases between. CDR3: CASSLQTRDSKGEQYF. DNA for the CDR3: TGTGCCAGCAGCCTTCAAACCCGGGACTCAAAGGGGGAGCAGTACTTC. The variable domain in full, completed from reference TRBV7-6 and TRBJ2-7, reads GAGVSQSPRYKVTKRGQDVALRCDPISGHVSLYWYRQALGQGPEFLTYFNYEAQQDKSGLPNDRFSAERPEGSISTLTIQRTEQRDSAMYRCASSLQTRDSKGEQYFGPGTRLTVT.

The chain is built from TRBV29-1 and TRBJ2-6, with D possibly being TRBD2 (5 bases). V was clipped by 8 bases and J by 0 bases, with 11 bases between them. CDR3 length: 14 residues. Germline-derived CDR1 and CDR2 are SQVTM and ANQGSEA. The chain's CDR3 is CSLEGRSGANVLTF. CDR3 coding DNA: TGCAGCTTAGAGGGTCGCTCTGGGGCCAACGTCCTGACTTTC.

This clonotype has ten or more counts. The rearrangement joins TRBV7-6 to TRBJ2-2, with D perhaps TRBD1 (5 bases). Germline-derived CDR1 and CDR2 are SGHVS and FNYEAQ. V was pared by 2 bases and J by 0 bases, with 10 bases between. This CDR3 contains 16 residues. The DNA for the CDR3 is TGTGCCAGCAGCTTAAGACAGATCGCGAACACCGGGGAGCTGTTTTTT. Its protein is CASSLRQIANTGELFF.

This clonotype has ten or more counts. The genes are TRBV12-3 or TRBV12-4 and TRBJ1-4; TRBD1 matches at 10 bases. The CDR3 is made up of 16 amino acids. V was pared by 6 bases and J by 2 bases, with 6 bases of the junction left unmatched. The CDR3 loop reads CASSRLDRGTNEKLFF. Here the CDR3 DNA reads TGTGCCAGCAGCCGCCTGGACAGGGGGACTAATGAAAAACTGTTTTTT.

This clonotype has ten or more counts. This chain joins TRBV6-1 and TRBJ1-3; D unclear. The germline gives CDR1 MNHNS, CDR2 SASEGT. V shed 5 bases and J shed 3 bases, with 17 bases lying between them. The CDR3 totals 16 residues. The CDR3 sequence: CASSRDGSTLGNTIYF. The CDR3 region has the DNA TGTGCCAGCAGTCGCGACGGCTCGACGCTTGGAAACACCATATATTTT.

As to this clonotype: A much larger clone lies one base from this, so it may be a read error. The chain carries TRBV5-1 and TRBJ2-2, with a tentative D call TRBD1 (5 bases). This CDR3 comprises 15 residues. Germline assignment: CDR1 SGHRS and CDR2 YFSETQ. CDR3 residues: CAGRPDNANTGELFF. CDR3 in DNA: TGCGCCGGCAGGCCGGACAATGCCAACACCGGGGAGCTGTTTTTT.

V gene TRBV6-2 or TRBV6-3 combines with J gene TRBJ2-7; D is ambiguous. V was cut by 4 bases and J by 3 bases, with 4 bases left in between. This CDR3 is 11 amino acids long. Germline CDR1 and CDR2: MNHEY and SVGEGT. For the CDR3, the DNA is TGTGCCAGCAGTTCTTTCTACGAGCAGTACTTC. This translates into CASSSFYEQYF.

This clonotype was seen repeatedly, ten times or more. V gene TRBV2 combines with J gene TRBJ2-5; tentative D call: TRBD1 (5 bases). V was clipped by 7 bases and J by 7 bases, with 22 bases between them. Per germline, CDR1 SNHLY and CDR2 FYNNEI. This CDR3 is built from 15 residues. This CDR3 reads CASTSGRVLPGTQYF. CDR3 nucleotide sequence: TGTGCCAGCACTTCTGGCAGGGTACTCCCTGGGACCCAGTACTTC.

This clonotype occurred many times. The chain links TRBV20-1 to TRBJ2-2; D is unresolved. V lost 0 bases to trimming and J lost 1 base, with 15 bases between them. Germline CDR1 is DFQATT and CDR2 is SNEGSKA (reference sequence). The CDR3 is 17 amino acids. Here the CDR3 reads CSARDPATYLNTGELFF. The CDR3 nucleotides read TGCAGTGCTAGAGATCCGGCCACATACCTGAACACCGGGGAGCTGTTTTTT.

This chain connects TRBV7-9 to TRBJ1-1; tentative D call: TRBD1 (5 bases). V lost 7 bases to trimming and J lost 2 bases, with 11 bases between them. The CDR3 has 13 residues. The germline V gene encodes CDR1 SEHNR and CDR2 FQNEAQ (reference sequence). CDR3 sequence (DNA): TGTGCCAGCACCTTCGGGACCAACACTGAAGCTTTCTTT. Translation gives CASTFGTNTEAFF.

The rearrangement links TRBV29-1 to TRBJ1-2, with 7 bases that match TRBD1. The junction had 12 bases not matched to a gene; V was cut back by 8 bases and J by 6 bases. This CDR3 region has 13 residues. The germline CDR1 and CDR2 sequences are SQVTM and ANQGSEA. The CDR3 bases are TGCAGCTCACAAAGGGGGCAGGGAGATGGCTACACCTTC. It specifies CSSQRGQGDGYTF.

V is TRBV7-2 and J is TRBJ1-2; D gene ambiguous. The CDR3 consists of 13 residues. Trimming removed 1 base from V and 10 bases from J, with 13 bases in between. The germline V gene encodes CDR1 SGHTA and CDR2 FQGNSA. CDR3 region: CASSLVAHEDYTF. CDR3 bases: TGTGCCAGCAGCTTAGTCGCGCACGAGGACTACACCTTC. The full variable domain, rest sourced from reference TRBV7-2 and TRBJ1-2, is GAGVSQSPSNKVTEKGKDVELRCDPISGHTALYWYRQSLGQGLEFLIYFQGNSAPDKSGLPSDRFSAERTGGSVSTLTIQRTQQEDSAVYLCASSLVAHEDYTFGSGTRLTVV.

The J gene is TRBJ2-7, the V gene TRBV10-3; no clear D gene. Germline V gene data show CDR1 as ENHRY and CDR2 as SYGVKD. The V end lost 10 bases, the J end lost 0 bases, and 7 bases lay between the germline ends. The CDR3 covers 11 residues. CDR3 region: CATRTSYEQYF. CDR3 in DNA: TGTGCCACCAGGACCTCCTACGAGCAGTACTTC.

Points on this clonotype: This could be a read error, since a much larger clone is one nucleotide away. The chain joins TRBV20-1 to TRBJ2-5; no clear D gene. This CDR3 comprises 13 residues. Germline V lookup: CDR1 DFQATT, CDR2 SNEGSKA (reference sequence). The CDR3 protein is CSARGPLQEAQYF. CDR3 nucleotide sequence: TGCAGTGCTAGAGGACCGTTACAAGAGGCCCAGTACTTC.

The chain is built from TRBV12-3 or TRBV12-4 and TRBJ1-1; no clear D gene. V shed 3 bases and J shed 12 bases, with 14 bases lying between them. The CDR3 sequence is 12 residues long. CDR3 region: CASSLGPGTSFF. For the CDR3, the DNA is TGTGCCAGCAGTTTGGGCCCCGGAACATCTTTCTTT.

The chain recombines TRBV20-1 with TRBJ2-5, with 14 bases that match TRBD2. The CDR3 contains 15 residues. In germline, CDR1 is DFQATT, CDR2 SNEGSKA (reference sequence). With V trimmed by 6 bases and J by 7 bases, 10 bases remained unmatched. As DNA, the CDR3 is TGCAGTGCCACGACTAGCGGGAGGGCCGTGGGGACCCAGTACTTC. This gives the protein CSATTSGRAVGTQYF.

V usage is TRBV19 and J usage is TRBJ2-2; 8 positions match TRBD2. Germline CDR1 reads LNHDA; CDR2 reads SQIVND (reference sequence). The length of the CDR3 is 18 residues. After removal of 0 bases from V and 5 bases from J, the junction contained 11 bases not matched to a gene. The CDR3 coding sequence is TGTGCCAGTAGTATAGAACTAGCGGACGGAACTTTTACCGGGGAGCTGTTTTTT. It is translated as CASSIELADGTFTGELFF.

The gene calls are TRBV15 and TRBJ2-7; D unresolved. The J call may be incorrect, as the DNA end agrees better with TRBJ2-5. The CDR3 totals 12 residues. Germline V gives CDR1 LNHNV, CDR2 YYDKDF (reference sequence). The CDR3: CATSTEQETQYF. CDR3 nucleotide sequence: TGTGCCACCAGCACCGAACAGGAGACCCAGTACTTC.

This clonotype was observed a handful of times. The rearrangement links TRBV29-1 to TRBJ2-7, with 7 bases fitting TRBD2. Germline assignment: CDR1 SQVTM and CDR2 ANQGSEA. J gave up 1 base and V 7 bases, and 7 bases lay outside the gene matches. The CDR3 spans 13 residues. CDR3 sequence: CSGASGRSYEQYF. As DNA, the CDR3 is TGCAGCGGTGCTAGCGGTCGGTCCTACGAGCAGTACTTC.

DNA for the CDR3: TGCGCCAGCAGCACCCCAGGGGGACAGCAGTACTTC. It codes for CASSTPGGQQYF. The V gene is TRBV10-2, the J gene TRBJ2-7, with TRBD1 matching over 7 bases. This CDR3 comprises 12 residues. Germline loops: CDR1 WSHSY, CDR2 SAAADI. V dropped 6 bases and J dropped 8; count of bases not matched to a gene: 7.

The rearrangement joins TRBV20-1 to TRBJ1-1, with D perhaps matching TRBD1 (5 bases). With 5 bases removed from V and 6 bases from J, the gap between germline ends came to 19 bases. The CDR3 covers 14 residues. Germline V CDR1 and CDR2: DFQATT, SNEGSKA (reference sequence). The CDR3 here is CSAPLSPGRPEAFF. The CDR3 bases are TGCAGTGCTCCCTTGTCCCCGGGACGACCTGAAGCTTTCTTT.

The V call is TRBV2, the J call TRBJ1-1, with 7 bases aligning to TRBD1. The CDR3 is made up of 17 amino acids. Per the germline V gene, CDR1 is SNHLY and CDR2 is FYNNEI. The junction had 15 bases not matched to a gene; V was cut back by 6 bases and J by 2 bases. The CDR3 reads CASSVRQGPSGNTEAFF. As DNA, the CDR3 is TGTGCCAGCAGCGTTCGACAGGGTCCCTCCGGAAACACTGAAGCTTTCTTT.